This TCR beta chain was profiled in a study of early T cells in non-severe SARS-CoV-2 infection. Study as a whole: Bulk RNA isolated from unsorted whole blood underwent sequencing; chains were not paired.

Attachment of unique molecular identifiers was made to individual cDNA molecules. TCRdb recomputed calls from the 5' RACE reads with MiXCR, one row per CDR3 protein. The sample records some 77,000 distinct CDR3 sequences, about 9.6% being singletons. CDR3 length: 16 residues. CDR1 KGHDR and CDR2 SFDVKD come from the germline V gene. V lost 6 bases, J lost 3 bases, and 12 bases stayed unmatched. The table lists this clonotype with a few counts. This receptor was obtained from an adult who was a healthcare worker with PCR-confirmed SARS-CoV-2 infection or an uninfected control (not recorded which). The V and J genes are TRBV24-1 and TRBJ2-7, with 8 bases lining up with TRBD2. Input material: whole blood. CDR3 protein: CATSPTTSGEGYEQYF. CDR3 coding DNA: TGTGCCACCAGTCCCACTACTAGCGGAGAGGGCTACGAGCAGTACTTC.